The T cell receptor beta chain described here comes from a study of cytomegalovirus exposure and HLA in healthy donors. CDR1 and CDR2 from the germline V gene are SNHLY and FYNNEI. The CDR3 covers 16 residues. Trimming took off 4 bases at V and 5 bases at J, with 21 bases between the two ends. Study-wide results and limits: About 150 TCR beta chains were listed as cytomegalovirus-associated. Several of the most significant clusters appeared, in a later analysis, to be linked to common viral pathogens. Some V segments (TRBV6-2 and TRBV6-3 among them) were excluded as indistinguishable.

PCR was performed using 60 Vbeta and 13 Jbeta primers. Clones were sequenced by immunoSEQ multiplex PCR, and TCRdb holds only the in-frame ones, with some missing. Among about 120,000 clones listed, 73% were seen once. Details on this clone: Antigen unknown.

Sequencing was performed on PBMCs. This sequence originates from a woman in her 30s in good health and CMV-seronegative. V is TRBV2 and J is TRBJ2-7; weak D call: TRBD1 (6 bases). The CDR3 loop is CASSAARGRGIHEQYF. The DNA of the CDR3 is TGTGCCAGCAGTGCCGCCAGGGGCAGGGGAATCCACGAGCAGTACTTC.